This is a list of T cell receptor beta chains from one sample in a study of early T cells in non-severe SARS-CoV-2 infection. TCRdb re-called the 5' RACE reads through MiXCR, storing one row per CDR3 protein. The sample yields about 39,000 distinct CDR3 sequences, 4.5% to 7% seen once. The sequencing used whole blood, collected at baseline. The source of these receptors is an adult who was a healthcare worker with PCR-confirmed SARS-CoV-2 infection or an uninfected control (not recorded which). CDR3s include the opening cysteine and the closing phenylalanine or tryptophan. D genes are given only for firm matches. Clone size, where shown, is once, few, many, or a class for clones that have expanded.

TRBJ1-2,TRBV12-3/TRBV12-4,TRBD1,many,TGTGCCAGCGCACTAGGGACAGCTAACTATGGCTACACCTTC,CASALGTANYGYTF
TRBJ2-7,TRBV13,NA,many,TGTGCCAGCAGCTTAAGCTTCTCCGAGCAGTACTTC,CASSLSFSEQYF
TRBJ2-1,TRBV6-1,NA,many,TGTGCCAGCAGCCCAGGACGGGTTGGGAGGTGGGATGAGCAGTTCTTC,CASSPGRVGRWDEQFF
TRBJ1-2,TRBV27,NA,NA,TGTGCCAGCAGTTCCCTGGGACTCCCAAAAGGGGGCTACACCTTC,CASSSLGLPKGGYTF
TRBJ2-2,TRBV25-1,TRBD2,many,TGTGCCAGCAGTGAATCTAAACTAGCGGGAATCCATTATGGCACCGGGGAGCTGTTTTTT,CASSESKLAGIHYGTGELFF
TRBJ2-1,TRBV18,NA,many,TGTGCCAGCTCACCACTTGACCGTGGGGAGCAGTTCTTC,CASSPLDRGEQFF
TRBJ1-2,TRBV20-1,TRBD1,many,TGCAGTGCTAGGGCCGGGTGGACAGGAGAGACCCCTAACTATGGCTACACCTTC,CSARAGWTGETPNYGYTF
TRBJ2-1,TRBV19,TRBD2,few,TGTGCCAGTAGTATTTCGTCTAGCGGGCCTAATGAGCAGTTCTTC,CASSISSSGPNEQFF
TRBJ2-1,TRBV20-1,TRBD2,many,TGCAGTGCCCTAGCGGGAGGGGCATCGGGCTACAATGAGCAGTTCTTC,CSALAGGASGYNEQFF
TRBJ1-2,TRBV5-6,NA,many,TGTGCCAGCAGCTTTTCAGGGCACTATGGCTACACCTTC,CASSFSGHYGYTF
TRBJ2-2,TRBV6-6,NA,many,TGTGCCAGCAGCCGCCGACTTGAGAACACCGGGGAGCTGTTTTTT,CASSRRLENTGELFF
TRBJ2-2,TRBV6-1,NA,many,TGTGCCAGCAGTACCTCATACACCGGGGAGCTGTTTTTT,CASSTSYTGELFF
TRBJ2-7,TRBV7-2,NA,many,TGTGCCAGCAGCCCTGGACAGCGTATCTCCTACGAGCAGTACTTC,CASSPGQRISYEQYF
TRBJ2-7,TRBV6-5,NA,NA,TGTGCCAGCAGTTACGGCGTCGTCTACGAGCAGTACTTC,CASSYGVVYEQYF
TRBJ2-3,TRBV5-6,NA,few,TGTGCCAGCAGCTTGGGAGCCGGAACGCAGTATTTT,CASSLGAGTQYF
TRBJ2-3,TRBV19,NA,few,TGTGCCAGTAGTATAGGGGCGGCAGATACGCAGTATTTT,CASSIGAADTQYF
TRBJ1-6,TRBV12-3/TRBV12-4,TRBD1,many,TGTGCCAGCAGACAGGGGCCCTCTAATTCACCCCTCCACTTT,CASRQGPSNSPLHF
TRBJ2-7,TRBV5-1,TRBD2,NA,TGCGCCAGCAGCCGTGCCCAGAGCGGGGGGGCGAGCGAGCAGTACTTC,CASSRAQSGGASEQYF
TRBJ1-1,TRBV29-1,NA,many,TGCAGCGTTGACGTGAACACTGAAGCTTTCTTT,CSVDVNTEAFF
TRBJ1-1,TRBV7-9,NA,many,TGTGCCAGCGCCCCCACGGACAGCGCAGTTAACACTGAAGCTTTCTTT,CASAPTDSAVNTEAFF
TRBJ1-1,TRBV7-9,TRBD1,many,TGTGCCAGCAGCTTGGGACAGGGCGATAGCGAAGCTTTCTTT,CASSLGQGDSEAFF
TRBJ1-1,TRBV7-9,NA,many,TGTGCCAGCAGCTTATTGCGGGGGCCTCATGAAGCTTTCTTT,CASSLLRGPHEAFF
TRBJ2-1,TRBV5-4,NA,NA,TGTGCCAGCAGCCCCCCAACAGTAGCGACCTACAATGAGCAGTTCTTC,CASSPPTVATYNEQFF
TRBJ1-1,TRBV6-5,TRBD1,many,TGTGCCAGCAGCTTACTAAAGACAGGGACGAACACTGAAGCTTTCTTT,CASSLLKTGTNTEAFF
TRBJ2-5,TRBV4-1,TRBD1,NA,TGCGCCAGCAGCCAATTACAGGGGGTCGGGACCCAGTACTTC,CASSQLQGVGTQYF
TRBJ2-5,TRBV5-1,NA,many,TGCGCCAGCAGCTTGGAGGTAGCGCAGCAAGAGACCCAGTACTTC,CASSLEVAQQETQYF
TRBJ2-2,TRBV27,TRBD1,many,TGTGCCAGCAGTTTGGCGGGTTGGACAGGATACACCGGGGAGCTGTTTTTT,CASSLAGWTGYTGELFF
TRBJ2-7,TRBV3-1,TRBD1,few,TGTGCCAGCAGCCCGAGGACAGGAAGGGGCGAGCAGTACTTC,CASSPRTGRGEQYF
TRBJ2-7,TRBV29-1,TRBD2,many,TGCAGCGTTGAAGATCGTGAGGGACTAGCCCTCGGGGCGGCCTACGAGCAGTACTTC,CSVEDREGLALGAAYEQYF
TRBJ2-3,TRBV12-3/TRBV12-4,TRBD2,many,TGTGCCAGCAGAGCATGGACTAGCCGCACAGATACGCAGTATTTT,CASRAWTSRTDTQYF